The present TCR beta chain was sequenced within a study of CD8 T cells in Susac syndrome. RNA was extracted with the RNeasy kit, and a quantity of roughly 0.5 to 1 ug was reverse transcribed using random hexamers. In TCRdb, the immunoSEQ multiplex PCR reads were re-called with MiXCR into one record per CDR3 protein. The data contain approximately 190,000 distinct CDR3 sequences, more than 90% of them singletons. The germline V and J ends were trimmed by 3 bases and 8 bases, with 17 bases remaining between them. The CDR3 extends over 15 amino acids. The germline CDR1 and CDR2 sequences are LGHDT and YNNKEL (reference sequence).

The sample was CD4+ T cells from PBMCs. The clonotype comes from a human donor with Susac syndrome. The chain has TRBV3-1 and TRBJ2-1; D perhaps matches TRBD2 (5 bases). The CDR3 coding sequence is TGTGCCAGCAGCCAGGTGGCAGTACTAGTGTATGAGCAGTTCTTC. Amino acids: CASSQVAVLVYEQFF.